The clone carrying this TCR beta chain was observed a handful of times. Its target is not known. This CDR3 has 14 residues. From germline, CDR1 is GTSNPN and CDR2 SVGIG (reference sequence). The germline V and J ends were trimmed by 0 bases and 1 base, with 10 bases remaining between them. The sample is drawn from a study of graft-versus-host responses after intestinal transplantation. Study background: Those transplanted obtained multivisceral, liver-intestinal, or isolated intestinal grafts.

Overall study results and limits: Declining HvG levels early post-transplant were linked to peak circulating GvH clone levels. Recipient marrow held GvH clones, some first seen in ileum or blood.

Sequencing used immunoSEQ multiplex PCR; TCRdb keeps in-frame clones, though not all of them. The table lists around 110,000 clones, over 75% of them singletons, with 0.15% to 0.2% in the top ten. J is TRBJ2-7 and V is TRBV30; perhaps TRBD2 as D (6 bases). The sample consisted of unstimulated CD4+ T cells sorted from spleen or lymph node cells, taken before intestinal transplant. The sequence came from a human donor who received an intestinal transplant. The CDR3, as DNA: TGTGCCTGGAGTGTGGGAGGAATTTCCTACGAGCAGTACTTC. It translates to CAWSVGGISYEQYF. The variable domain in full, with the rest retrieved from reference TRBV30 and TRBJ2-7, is SQTIHQWPATLVQPVGSPLSLECTVEGTSNPNLYWYRQAAGRGLQLLFYSVGIGQISSEVPQNLSASRPQDRQFILSSKKLLLSDSGFYLCAWSVGGISYEQYFGPGTRLTVT.